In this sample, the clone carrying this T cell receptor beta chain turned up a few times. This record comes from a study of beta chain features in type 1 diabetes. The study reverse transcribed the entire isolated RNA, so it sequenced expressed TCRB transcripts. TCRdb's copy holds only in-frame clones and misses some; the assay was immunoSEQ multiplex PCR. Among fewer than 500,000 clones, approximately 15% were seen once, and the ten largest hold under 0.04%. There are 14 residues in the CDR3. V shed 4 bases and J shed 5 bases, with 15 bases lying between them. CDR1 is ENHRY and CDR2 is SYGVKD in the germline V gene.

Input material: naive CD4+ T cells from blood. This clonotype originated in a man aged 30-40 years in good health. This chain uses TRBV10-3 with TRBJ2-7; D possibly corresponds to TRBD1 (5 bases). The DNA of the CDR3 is TGTGCCATCAGTGGAGCAGGGTCCGGCGACGAGCAGTACTTC. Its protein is CAISGAGSGDEQYF.